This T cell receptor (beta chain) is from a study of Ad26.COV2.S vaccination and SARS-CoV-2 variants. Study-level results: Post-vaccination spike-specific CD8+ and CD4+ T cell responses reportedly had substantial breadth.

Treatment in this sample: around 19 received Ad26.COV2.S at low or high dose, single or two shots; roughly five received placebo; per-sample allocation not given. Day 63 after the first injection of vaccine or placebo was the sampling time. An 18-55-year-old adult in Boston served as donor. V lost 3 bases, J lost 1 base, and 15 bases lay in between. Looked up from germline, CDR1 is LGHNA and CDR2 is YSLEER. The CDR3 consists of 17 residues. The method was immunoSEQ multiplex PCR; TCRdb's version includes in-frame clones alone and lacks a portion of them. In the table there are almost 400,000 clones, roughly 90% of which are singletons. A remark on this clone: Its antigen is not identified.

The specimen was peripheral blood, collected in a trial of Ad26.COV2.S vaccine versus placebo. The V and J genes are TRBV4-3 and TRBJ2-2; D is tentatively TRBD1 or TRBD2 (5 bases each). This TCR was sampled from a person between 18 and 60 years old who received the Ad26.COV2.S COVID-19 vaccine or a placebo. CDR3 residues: CASSQGREGMNTGELFF. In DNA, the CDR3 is TGCGCCAGCAGCCAGGGTCGTGAGGGGATGAACACCGGGGAGCTGTTTTTT.